This entry describes one T cell receptor beta chain. Its antigen is currently unknown. The PCR employed 60 Vbeta primers together with 13 Jbeta primers. The assay was immunoSEQ multiplex PCR, and TCRdb's table has in-frame clones only and misses some. The sample has 80,000 to 100,000 clones; the top ten hold around 3.4%. The junction had 4 bases not matched to a gene; V was cut back by 0 bases and J by 1 base. This CDR3 is built from 16 residues. Per germline, CDR1 SGHAT and CDR2 FQNNGV. The data were taken from a study of cytomegalovirus exposure and HLA in healthy donors. Study results and limitations: TCR beta V- and J-gene trimming, according to a later analysis, was linked to a missense DCLRE1C variant. TCR beta sequences reportedly predicted most subjects' HLA-A and HLA-B alleles accurately. Among TCR beta chains, those listed as cytomegalovirus-associated numbered about 160.

The receptor was derived from a woman in her thirties in good health and CMV-seronegative. The chain is built from TRBV11-2 and TRBJ2-5, with 8 bases aligning to TRBD2. Sequences were obtained from PBMCs. CDR3 residues: CASSLDPGGVQETQYF. The CDR3 DNA follows: TGTGCCAGCAGCTTAGATCCGGGAGGGGTCCAAGAGACCCAGTACTTC.